One T cell receptor beta chain is described in this entry. Its antigen is not known. This sample was included in a study of T-cell memory formation after mild COVID-19. Across the study: TCR clusters largely stayed donor specific. Points from the study as a whole: Clones that contracted clustered mainly in CM and EM if CD4+ and in EMRA if CD8+. Memory cells collected pre-infection included some clones that later responded, suggesting cross-reactive memory joined.

The 5'RACE method, run with constant-segment primers, produced TCR alpha and TCR beta cDNA libraries (carrying sample barcodes and UMIs). TCRdb reprocessed the 5' RACE reads via MiXCR and lists one record per CDR3 protein. The table includes about 290,000 distinct CDR3 sequences, roughly 18% detected once. Germline V gives CDR1 SGHVS, CDR2 FQNEAQ. J lost 4 bases, V lost 3 bases, and 5 bases had no gene match. The length of the CDR3 is 15 residues. This clonotype originated in a man aged 18 to 30 who had mild COVID-19 (a few samples of this study predate the infection). Cell type and time point are not known. The V call is TRBV7-8, the J call TRBJ2-5; TRBD2 agrees at 10 bases. Sequencing was done on a sample of PBMCs or a T cell subset sorted from them (not recorded which). The CDR3 nucleotides are TGTGCCAGCAGCTTTGCTAGCGGGGGTAGAGAGACCCAGTACTTC. Its translation: CASSFASGGRETQYF.